One T cell receptor beta chain is described in this entry. These data belong to a study of blood T cell repertoires in COVID-19. The protocol was immunoSEQ multiplex PCR, while the TCRdb copy is restricted to in-frame clones and leaves out a portion. Of about 290,000 clones in the sample, 85% to 90% were seen once. The TCR originated in a man aged 35 to 55 with acute or convalescent COVID-19. The specimen sequenced was peripheral blood.

CDR3 nucleotides: TGCGCCAGCAGCTTGGGGTCGGCGGGGGCCGCCTACAATGAGCAGTTCTTC. Its protein is CASSLGSAGAAYNEQFF. V usage is TRBV5-1 and J usage is TRBJ2-1, with D maybe TRBD2 (7 bases). The V and J ends lost 0 bases and 2 bases respectively, with 15 bases between them. Germline-derived CDR1 and CDR2 are SGHRS and YFSETQ. CDR3 length: 17 amino acids.